The 10 T cell receptor beta chains below all came from one sample that was sequenced in a study of cytomegalovirus exposure and HLA in healthy donors. Primers included in the PCR were 60 Vbeta and 13 Jbeta primers. TCRdb's copy holds only in-frame clones and misses some; the assay was immunoSEQ multiplex PCR. The repertoire holds about 120,000 clones, 75% to 85% seen once, with 1.5% to 2.5% in the top ten. Sequencing used PBMCs. These TCRs come from a man between 18 and 29 years old in good health and CMV-seronegative.

This clone was recorded once. V is TRBV7-2 and J is TRBJ2-3, with 7 nucleotides matching TRBD2. V dropped 4 bases and J dropped 4; count of bases not matched to a gene: 14. Germline CDR1 reads SGHTA; CDR2 reads FQGNSA. There are 17 residues in the CDR3. In DNA, the CDR3 is TGTGCCAGCAGCTGGAACGCAGGCGGGAGTTCTGCAGATACGCAGTATTTT. Translation gives CASSWNAGGSSADTQYF. Drawing the rest from reference TRBV7-2 and TRBJ2-3, the complete variable domain is GAGVSQSPSNKVTEKGKDVELRCDPISGHTALYWYRQSLGQGLEFLIYFQGNSAPDKSGLPSDRFSAERTGGSVSTLTIQRTQQEDSAVYLCASSWNAGGSSADTQYFGPGTRLTVL.

The chain uses TRBV7-8 and TRBJ2-7; D is perhaps TRBD1 (6 bases). V lost 5 bases, J lost 2 bases, and 13 bases lay in between. CDR1 is SGHVS, CDR2 FQNEAQ, per germline. This CDR3 is 14 amino acids long. CDR3 sequence reads: CASSQRTAAYEQYV. The CDR3 region has the DNA TGTGCCAGCAGCCAGAGGACAGCCGCCTACGAGCAGTACGTC.

The chain combines TRBV7-9 with TRBJ1-4; D gene uncertain. There are 17 residues in the CDR3. V was pared by 5 bases and J by 6 bases, with 22 bases between. CDR1 is SEHNR, CDR2 FQNEAQ, per germline (reference sequence). The CDR3 DNA sequence: TGTGCCAGCAGCCCACGGAGACATCACGGGAATTATGAAAAACTGTTTTTT. Its protein is CASSPRRHHGNYEKLFF.

The J gene is TRBJ1-6, the V gene TRBV11-2; possible D gene TRBD1, 5 bases. This CDR3 has 13 residues. Germline loops: CDR1 SGHAT, CDR2 FQNNGV. Trimming pared 3 bases from V and 12 bases from J, leaving 12 bases between. CDR3 loop: CASSFQPGEPLHF. DNA for the CDR3: TGTGCCAGCAGCTTTCAACCGGGGGAACCCCTCCACTTT.

Remarks on this clone: A read error may account for a junction end that differs from germline. The rearrangement uses TRBV6-5 and TRBJ2-1, with a weak D call TRBD1 (5 bases). The CDR3 extends over 12 amino acids. Per germline, CDR1 MNHEY and CDR2 SVGAGI. Here the CDR3 reads CASSPLGAQWVF. CDR3 coding DNA: TGTGCCAGCAGCCCCTTAGGGGCGCAGTGGGTCTTC.

The chain couples TRBV5-8 to TRBJ1-1; 11 positions agree with TRBD1. Germline V gene data show CDR1 as SGHTS and CDR2 as YDEGEE. CDR3 size: 15 residues. V gave up 0 bases and J gave up 4 bases; unmatched junction bases: 2. The chain's CDR3 is CASSLDGTGGTEAFF. The CDR3 bases are TGTGCCAGCAGCTTGGATGGGACAGGGGGCACTGAAGCTTTCTTT.

This clone was detected only a few times. This chain uses TRBV6-1 with TRBJ1-1, with 7 bases that match TRBD1. V lost 7 bases and J lost 2; bases outside the gene matches: 10. CDR3 length: 15 residues. Germline V gives CDR1 MNHNS, CDR2 SASEGT. The CDR3 DNA follows: TGTGCCAGCATACAACGACAGGGAATAAACACTGAAGCTTTCTTT. Translated, it gives CASIQRQGINTEAFF.

This clone was recorded only once. The rearrangement uses TRBV2 and TRBJ1-2; D possibly corresponds to TRBD1 (5 bases). V was cut by 3 bases and J by 4 bases, with 12 bases left in between. Germline assignment: CDR1 SNHLY and CDR2 FYNNEI. The CDR3 loop spans 14 amino acids. In nucleotides, the CDR3 is TGTGCCAGCAGTGACCAGACAGTAACCTATGGCTACACCTTC. Its translation: CASSDQTVTYGYTF.

This chain joins TRBV7-2 and TRBJ1-4, with 9 bases that match TRBD1. Germline CDR1 SGHTA, CDR2 FQGNSA. The V and J ends lost 1 base and 9 bases, in that order; junction bases with no gene match: 12. The CDR3 covers 17 residues. The CDR3 DNA reads TGTGCCAGCAGCTTAGGGGGGGGACAGGGCGGGGGCCAAAAACTGTTTTTT. Amino acid sequence: CASSLGGGQGGGQKLFF.

The count of this clone is one. This sequence joins TRBV27 and TRBJ1-2; 8 bases are shared with TRBD1. V was pared by 6 bases and J by 7 bases, with 10 bases of the junction left unmatched. This CDR3 spans 14 amino acids. In germline, CDR1 is MNHEY, CDR2 SMNVEV (reference sequence). This CDR3 is CASRMTGELGGYTF. Written as DNA, the CDR3 is TGTGCCAGCAGGATGACAGGGGAGCTTGGTGGCTACACCTTC.